The clone carrying this T cell receptor (beta chain) was observed a few times. Its antigen is not identified. These data originate in a study of cytomegalovirus exposure and HLA in healthy donors. Study-level information: Early on, a data release was issued that held 65 million to 100 million unique TCRs from HLA-typed donors.

Study findings and constraints: Later, TCR association rates were found to vary by HLA locus, highest for DRB1 and lowest for HLA-C. HLA alleles showed associations with some 17,000 TCR beta sequences in a later analysis, at a 0.05 false discovery rate. When analyzed later, a missense DCLRE1C variant was found to be linked to TCR beta V- and J-gene trimming.

CDR1 is SNHLY, CDR2 FYNNEI, per germline. CDR3 length: 15 residues. V was clipped by 2 bases and J by 1 base, with 10 bases between them. In the PCR, 60 Vbeta and 13 Jbeta primers were used. Profiling relied on immunoSEQ multiplex PCR, and the TCRdb table lists in-frame clones only, not all of them. The sample contains over 100,000 clones, approximately 8.9% of which appear only once. J is TRBJ2-3 and V is TRBV2; weak D call: TRBD1 (6 bases). The sequence was obtained from a woman in her thirties or forties in good health and CMV-seropositive. The sample was PBMCs. The CDR3 protein is CASSENREGTDTQYF. The CDR3 nucleotides read TGTGCCAGCAGTGAAAACAGGGAAGGCACAGATACGCAGTATTTT. Based on the CDR3 plus reference TRBV2 and TRBJ2-3, the full variable domain is EPEVTQTPSHQVTQMGQEVILRCVPISNHLYFYWYRQILGQKVEFLVSFYNNEISEKSEIFDDQFSVERPDGSNFTLKIRSTKLEDSAMYFCASSENREGTDTQYFGPGTRLTVL.